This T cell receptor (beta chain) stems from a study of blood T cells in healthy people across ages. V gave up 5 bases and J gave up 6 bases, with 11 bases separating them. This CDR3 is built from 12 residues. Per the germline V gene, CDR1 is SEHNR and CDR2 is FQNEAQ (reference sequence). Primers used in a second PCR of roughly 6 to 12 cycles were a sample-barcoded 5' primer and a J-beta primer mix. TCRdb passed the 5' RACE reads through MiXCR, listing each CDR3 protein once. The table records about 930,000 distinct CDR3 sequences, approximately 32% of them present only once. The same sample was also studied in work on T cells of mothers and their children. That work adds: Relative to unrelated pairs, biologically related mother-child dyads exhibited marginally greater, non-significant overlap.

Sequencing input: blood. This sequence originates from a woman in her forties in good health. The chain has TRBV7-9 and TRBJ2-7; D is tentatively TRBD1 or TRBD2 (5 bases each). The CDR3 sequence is CASSGLGPEQYF. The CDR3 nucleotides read TGTGCCAGCAGCGGGTTGGGACCCGAGCAGTACTTC.